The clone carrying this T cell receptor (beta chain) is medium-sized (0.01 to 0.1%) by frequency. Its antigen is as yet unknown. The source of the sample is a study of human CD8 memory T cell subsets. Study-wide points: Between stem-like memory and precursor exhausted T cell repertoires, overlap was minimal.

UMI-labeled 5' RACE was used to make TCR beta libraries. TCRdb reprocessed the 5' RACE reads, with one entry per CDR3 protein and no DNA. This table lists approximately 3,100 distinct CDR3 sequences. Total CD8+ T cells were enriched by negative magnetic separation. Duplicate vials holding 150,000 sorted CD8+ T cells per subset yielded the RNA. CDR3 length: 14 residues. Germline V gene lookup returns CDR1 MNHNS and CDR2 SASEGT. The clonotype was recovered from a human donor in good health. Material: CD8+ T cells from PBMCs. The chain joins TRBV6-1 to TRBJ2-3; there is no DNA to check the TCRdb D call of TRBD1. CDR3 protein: CATGDSNGADTQYF.